This record concerns one T cell receptor (beta chain) sequence. Its target is not known. Measured with immunoSEQ multiplex PCR; TCRdb has only the in-frame clones, and not every one. The sample holds a few hundred thousand clones, 95% to 98% seen once. These data come from a study of shared clonotypes between healthy human individuals. Overall study context: CD4 naive and memory got three plates each, CD8 naive two, CD8 memory one.

Study results and caveats: Sequencing depth was predicted to influence how clonotypes are shared among donors.

J gave up 4 bases and V 7 bases, and 4 bases lay outside the gene matches. This CDR3 contains 12 residues. CDR1 and CDR2 (germline): SQVTM, ANQGSEA. The donors were all Caucasian adults (living in Nashville, Tennessee). The chain carries TRBV29-1 and TRBJ2-1, with 7 bases that match TRBD2. The sequencing sample was made of naive CD4+ T cells sorted from blood. Noted subset: CD45RA+ positively selected. This TCR was recovered from a young woman in good health. The CDR3 region has the DNA TGCAGCGCGGGACTAACGTACAATGAGCAGTTCTTC. Protein sequence: CSAGLTYNEQFF.